These 14 T cell receptor beta chains share one sample of origin, sequenced in a study of blood T cell repertoires in COVID-19 (dated by TCRdb to about 2020). Receptors were amplified or captured by the immunoSEQ multiplex PCR assay. TCRdb stores this immuneACCESS table with in-frame sequences only. Part of the clones is absent; in the studies checked, under half of the shortfall reflects unresolved V genes, and no reason is known for the rest. The sample records fewer than 85,000 clones, roughly 85% of which are singletons. Of the sample, more than 20% is held by the ten largest clones. The sequencing sample was made of peripheral blood. The source of these receptors is a man aged 60 to 75 with active or convalescent COVID-19.

This clone was seen just once. The chain has TRBV28 and TRBJ1-1; D is perhaps TRBD1 (6 bases). Germline lookup yields CDR1 MDHEN and CDR2 SYDVKM. V gave up 8 bases and J gave up 0 bases, with 13 bases separating them. There are 14 residues in the CDR3. CDR3 sequence (DNA): TGTGCCAGCGTAACAGGGTCCTTGAACACTGAAGCTTTCTTT. Amino acid sequence: CASVTGSLNTEAFF.

The V call is TRBV5-6, the J call TRBJ1-2; TRBD1 might be the D (6 bases). Germline V gene sequence: CDR1 SGHDT, CDR2 YYEEEE. CDR3 length: 13 amino acids. Trimming stripped 2 bases from V and 2 bases from J, with 7 bases between. This CDR3 is CASSFQGNYGYTF. The CDR3 DNA follows: TGTGCCAGCAGCTTCCAGGGGAACTATGGCTACACCTTC. Drawing the rest from reference TRBV5-6 and TRBJ1-2, the complete variable domain is DAGVTQSPTHLIKTRGQQVTLRCSPKSGHDTVSWYQQALGQGPQFIFQYYEEEERQRGNFPDRFSGHQFPNYSSELNVNALLLGDSALYLCASSFQGNYGYTFGSGTRLTVV.

This chain uses TRBV11-2 with TRBJ2-7; maybe TRBD2 (5 bases). The CDR3 loop spans 14 amino acids. Trimming removed 1 base from V and 2 bases from J, with 9 bases in between. The germline gives CDR1 SGHAT, CDR2 FQNNGV. In DNA, the CDR3 is TGTGCCAGCAGCTTAGTAGCGTCGACCTACGAGCAGTACTTC. Translation: CASSLVASTYEQYF.

Written as DNA, the CDR3 is TGTGCCGCCCGAGGTACTAACGAGCAGTTCTTC. This sequence encodes CAARGTNEQFF. V is TRBV6-5 and J is TRBJ2-1, with D uncertain. The V gene lost 11 bases and the J gene lost 10 bases, with 15 bases spanning the gap. Germline V gene lookup returns CDR1 MNHEY and CDR2 SVGAGI. The CDR3 covers 11 residues.

This clone was detected only a few times. This chain connects TRBV5-5 to TRBJ2-3, with TRBD2 as a possible D gene (7 bases). In germline, CDR1 is SGHKS, CDR2 YYEKEE (reference sequence). Between the trimmed V and J ends, which lost 0 bases and 5 bases, there was a span of 16 bases. The length of the CDR3 is 16 residues. The CDR3 sequence: CASSLEWGGRGDTQYF. As DNA, the CDR3 is TGTGCCAGCAGCTTGGAATGGGGGGGCCGGGGAGATACGCAGTATTTT.

This CDR3 is CASSRASGGANEQFF. Written as DNA, the CDR3 is TGTGCCAGCAGCCGCGCTAGCGGGGGGGCTAATGAGCAGTTCTTC. The chain uses TRBV3-1 (or the pseudogene TRBV3-2) and TRBJ2-1; 12 nucleotides line up with TRBD2. Germline CDR1 is LGHDT and CDR2 is YNNKEL (reference sequence). CDR3 length: 15 amino acids. V lost 4 bases to trimming and J lost 7 bases; unmatched junction nucleotides: 5.

This CDR3 is CSASGRYTEAFF. CDR3 in DNA: TGCAGTGCTAGTGGGCGGTACACTGAAGCTTTCTTT. The chain recombines TRBV20-1 with TRBJ1-1; no clear D gene. CDR3 length: 12 amino acids. In germline, CDR1 is DFQATT, CDR2 SNEGSKA (reference sequence). V gave up 3 bases and J gave up 3 bases, with 8 bases separating them.

V is TRBV4-2 and J is TRBJ2-7; D is perhaps TRBD1 (6 bases). CDR3 length equals 17 residues. The ends were cut back, 0 bases at V and 1 base at J, with 16 bases in the middle. Looked up from germline, CDR1 is LGHNA and CDR2 is YNFKEQ. In DNA form, the CDR3 reads TGTGCCAGCAGCCAAGATGGGTATGGGGACACATCCTACGAGCAGTACTTC. Protein sequence: CASSQDGYGDTSYEQYF.

DNA for the CDR3: TGTGCCAGTAGGAGGGGGCAGCTGGCTGAAGCTTTCTTT. Encoded protein: CASRRGQLAEAFF. This chain connects TRBV19 to TRBJ1-1; 7 bases agree with TRBD1. The germline CDR1 and CDR2 sequences are LNHDA and SQIVND (reference sequence). This CDR3 contains 13 residues. The J segment lost 6 bases and the V segment lost 6 bases, leaving 7 bases of the junction unmatched.

V is TRBV5-8 and J is TRBJ1-1; 7 bases are a match to TRBD1. Germline V lookup: CDR1 SGHTS, CDR2 YDEGEE. The CDR3 is 16 amino acids. The trim removed 4 bases at V and 1 base at J, leaving 10 bases unmatched. As DNA, the CDR3 is TGTGCCAGCAGCCCAGAACAGGGGCGGGGGAACACTGAAGCTTTCTTT. Protein: CASSPEQGRGNTEAFF.

The gene calls are TRBV6-5 and TRBJ1-2; 8 nucleotides line up with TRBD1. The CDR3 extends over 15 amino acids. J gave up 4 bases and V 2 bases, and 6 bases lay outside the gene matches. The V gene's germline CDR1 is MNHEY and CDR2 SVGAGI. The CDR3 bases are TGTGCCAGCAGTTACGGGCCAGGGGGCTCCTATGGCTACACCTTC. This gives the protein CASSYGPGGSYGYTF.

This clone was counted a few times. The chain couples TRBV5-4 to TRBJ1-6; 10 bases line up with TRBD1. The CDR3 sequence is 14 residues long. Germline-derived CDR1 and CDR2 are SGHNT and YYREEE (reference sequence). The J segment lost 9 bases and the V segment lost 4 bases, leaving 4 bases of the junction unmatched. The CDR3 sequence is CASSTGTGVSPLHF. The CDR3 DNA reads TGTGCCAGCAGCACCGGGACAGGGGTTTCACCCCTCCACTTT.

The J gene is TRBJ2-3, the V gene TRBV7-2; TRBD2 agrees at 10 bases. The CDR3 length is 14 residues. Germline loops: CDR1 SGHTA, CDR2 FQGNSA. V shed 0 bases, J shed 6 bases, and the junction held 0 bases outside the gene matches. The CDR3 is CASSLASGGDTQYF. The CDR3, as DNA: TGTGCCAGCAGCTTAGCTAGCGGGGGGGATACGCAGTATTTT.

The chain is built from TRBV28 and TRBJ2-7, with D possibly matching TRBD1 (6 bases). The germline V gene has CDR1 MDHEN and CDR2 SYDVKM. V was clipped by 4 bases and J by 5 bases, with 24 bases between them. The CDR3 has 17 residues. CDR3 region: CASSSPDAPRGFNEQYF. CDR3 coding DNA: TGTGCCAGCAGTTCCCCCGATGCTCCCAGGGGTTTCAACGAGCAGTACTTC.